A selection of T cell receptor beta chains follows, all from one sample in a study of CD8+ T cells in alopecia areata. Assay: immunoSEQ multiplex PCR; the TCRdb copy retains only in-frame clones and omits some. Seen here are about 140,000 clones, roughly 46% observed once, and the top ten hold 0.85% to 1%. This specimen consisted of CD4+ T cells sorted from blood, obtained at week 0. Source of these receptors: a human donor with alopecia areata. Both conserved end residues are trimmed from each CDR3. Each record gives: V gene, J gene, CDR3 length, CDR3 protein.

>TRBV7-9|TRBJ1-1|11
ASSFQENTEAF
>TRBV15|TRBJ2-3|15
ATSSARTSAVADTQY
>TRBV7-2|TRBJ2-5|14
ASSWKQGWGQETQY
>TRBV29-1|TRBJ2-2|10
SLDRADGELF
>TRBV7-2|TRBJ1-5|10
ASSPREGPQH
>TRBV9|TRBJ2-7|9
ARDRVYEQY
>TRBV29-1|TRBJ2-5|10
SVRQGQETQY
>TRBV7-8|TRBJ2-1|10
ASSGGSNEQF
>TRBV4-3|TRBJ2-1|13
ASSRGRLSYNEQF
>TRBV28|TRBJ1-5|13
ASRASSPSNQPQH
>TRBV29-1|TRBJ2-1|12
STRDLTSYNEQF
>TRBV5-4|TRBJ2-1|14
ASSLWATGGHNEQF
>TRBV5-1|TRBJ2-1|14
ASSLSPGVSYNEQF
>TRBV28|TRBJ1-1|13
ASSLPGAGNTEAF
>TRBV7-8|TRBJ2-3|10
ASSRAGDTQY
>TRBV6-1|TRBJ2-5|13
ASSGLKGRGVPQY
>TRBV29-1|TRBJ2-2|11
SVAQGRVGELF
>TRBV5-1|TRBJ1-2|10
ASSLGAYGYT
>TRBV7-9|TRBJ2-7|12
ASSLRGGSYEQY
>TRBV30|TRBJ2-5|12
AWSGGGDYETQY
>TRBV30|TRBJ1-3|11
AWSGGSGNTIY
>TRBV27|TRBJ1-2|8
ASSLPGYT
>TRBV7-2|TRBJ1-5|12
ASSSGQNNQPQH
>TRBV13|TRBJ1-2|9
ASSSDGAQA
>TRBV30|TRBJ2-3|13
AWSPGTGHTDTQY
>TRBV2|TRBJ1-2|10
ASSPTFGGYT
>TRBV11-1|TRBJ2-2|14
AIPPGAGGSTGELF
>TRBV7-9|TRBJ2-1|11
ASSFPGPNEQF
>TRBV7-3|TRBJ2-4|11
ASSQSRDGIQY
>TRBV30|TRBJ1-3|12
AWSVRGSGNTIY
>TRBV5-6|TRBJ2-5|12
ASTPRGILETQY
>TRBV28|TRBJ1-2|11
ASSLGQGDGYT
>TRBV2|TRBJ1-5|12
ASSEGGSNQPQH
>TRBV7-2|TRBJ1-5|12
ASTPATGNQPQH
>TRBV7-2|TRBJ1-4|13
ASSSTPSTNEKLF
>TRBV5-1|TRBJ2-3|12
ATRTGVSTDTQY
>TRBV7-2|TRBJ2-3|13
ASSIRGGFTDTQY
>TRBV6-1|TRBJ1-2|12
ASSDTVANYGYT
>TRBV7-2|TRBJ2-1|13
ASSSPGAKNHEQF
>TRBV6-5|TRBJ2-3|11
ASSRGGADTQY
>TRBV14|TRBJ2-3|15
ASSQKGGGRIADTQY
>TRBV7-9|TRBJ2-7|15
ASSSILGLAVAWEQY
>TRBV4-3|TRBJ2-5|15
ASSQDLTGEAGETQY
>TRBV29-1|TRBJ2-7|11
SGGQGRGYEQY
>TRBV6-5|TRBJ2-3|14
ASSYYGGKATDTQY
>TRBV19|TRBJ2-7|12
ASSPKGQGAKQY
>TRBV29-1|TRBJ2-3|11
SVVTGLADTQY
>TRBV2|TRBJ1-2|12
ASMGSGPNYGYT
>TRBV30|TRBJ2-7|13
AWSLRRGFSYEQY
>TRBV19|TRBJ1-2|11
ASIDFNNYGYT
>TRBV15|TRBJ1-5|14
ATSRDRGGSNQPQH
>TRBV29-1|TRBJ2-6|14
SVVGTGVAGANVLT
>TRBV25-1|TRBJ1-2|9
ASSEYGART
>TRBV27|TRBJ1-2|13
ASSVYGGGQSGYT
>TRBV11-2|TRBJ2-1|12
ASSLVAGGAEQF
>TRBV28|TRBJ2-2|11
AKGQGITGELF
>TRBV29-1|TRBJ1-5|11
SVGTGGGQPQH
>TRBV9|TRBJ2-7|13
ASSARQGRAYEQY
>TRBV5-1|TRBJ2-2|16
ASSSTIPGPAFSGELF
>TRBV6-1|TRBJ2-5|12
ASAGTSDRKTQY